The source of this TCR beta chain is a study of T cell responses to AZD1222 COVID-19 vaccine. The CDR3 extends over 15 amino acids. The germline CDR1 and CDR2 sequences are LNHDA and SQIVND (reference sequence). Trimming removed 7 bases from V and 1 base from J, with 16 bases in between. Study-wide findings and caveats: The study reported that nearly half of spike-specific TCRs target unmutated variant regions.

The data were produced by immunoSEQ multiplex PCR, yet TCRdb's version contains in-frame clones alone and is incomplete. The sample shows 100,000 to 120,000 clones, about 88% of them seen only once. With respect to this clone: No antigen is known for it.

The chain couples TRBV19 to TRBJ1-1; D remains ambiguous. The TCR originated in an adult who received the AZD1222 COVID-19 vaccine. The source material was peripheral blood, sampled 28 days after the second AZD1222 dose. Here the CDR3 reads CASKGVEGRNTEAFF. CDR3 sequence (DNA): TGTGCCAGTAAGGGAGTGGAGGGAAGGAACACTGAAGCTTTCTTT.